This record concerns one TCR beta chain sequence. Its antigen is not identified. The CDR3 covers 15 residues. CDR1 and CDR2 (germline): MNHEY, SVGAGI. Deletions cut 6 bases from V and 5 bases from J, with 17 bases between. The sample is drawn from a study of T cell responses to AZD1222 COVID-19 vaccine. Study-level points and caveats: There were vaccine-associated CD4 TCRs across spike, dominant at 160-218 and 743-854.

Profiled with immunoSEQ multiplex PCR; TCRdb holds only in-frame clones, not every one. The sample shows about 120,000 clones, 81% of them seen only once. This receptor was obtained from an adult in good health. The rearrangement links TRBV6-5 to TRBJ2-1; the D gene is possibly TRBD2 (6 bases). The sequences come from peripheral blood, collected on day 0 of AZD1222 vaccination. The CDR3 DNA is TGTGCCAGCAGGTTAGCGGCAAGCCGCCACAATGAGCAGTTCTTC. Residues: CASRLAASRHNEQFF.